The 4 T cell receptor beta chains below all came from one sample that was sequenced in a study of identical twins. Using its own MiXCR run on the 5' RACE reads, TCRdb lists one record per CDR3 protein. The sample has roughly 240,000 distinct CDR3 sequences, approximately 6.8% seen once. A further study also used this sample, focusing on yellow fever vaccine responses in identical twins.

Input material: CD8+ T cells sorted from blood. Source of these receptors: a woman aged 18-30 years in good health.

The genes are TRBV4-1 and TRBJ2-5; tentatively, D is TRBD1 or TRBD2 (5 bases each). V was pared by 0 bases and J by 4 bases, with 6 bases between. CDR1 MGHRA and CDR2 YSYEKL come from the germline V gene. This CDR3 has 13 amino acids. This CDR3 reads CASSQDGGETQYF. As DNA, the CDR3 is TGCGCCAGCAGCCAAGATGGGGGAGAGACCCAGTACTTC.

J is TRBJ2-7 and V is TRBV6-2 or TRBV6-3; D gene unclear. Trimming removed 2 bases from V and 3 bases from J, with 8 bases in between. The CDR3 totals 13 residues. Germline V gives CDR1 MNHEY, CDR2 SVGEGT. CDR3 sequence (DNA): TGTGCCAGCAGTTACCCGGATGACTACGAGCAGTACTTC. This sequence encodes CASSYPDDYEQYF.

The chain joins TRBV4-1 to TRBJ2-5, with D uncertain. The CDR3 is made up of 12 amino acids. Per the germline V gene, CDR1 is MGHRA and CDR2 is YSYEKL. Trimming left V 4 bases short and J 5 bases short, with 8 bases between. CDR3 sequence reads: CASSPSPETQYF. CDR3 in DNA: TGCGCCAGCAGCCCCTCCCCGGAGACCCAGTACTTC.

This clonotype turned up a few times. The chain couples TRBV12-5 to TRBJ2-1, with no clear D. V lost 0 bases to trimming and J lost 9 bases, with 3 bases between them. The CDR3 runs to 11 residues. Looked up from germline, CDR1 is LGHNT and CDR2 is FRNRAP. In DNA form, the CDR3 reads TGTGCTAGTGGTTTGGTGAGTGAGCAGTTCTTC. As protein: CASGLVSEQFF. The complete variable domain, with remaining parts taken from reference TRBV12-5 and TRBJ2-1, reads DARVTQTPRHKVTEMGQEVTMRCQPILGHNTVFWYRQTMMQGLELLAYFRNRAPLDDSGMPKDRFSAEMPDATLATLKIQPSEPRDSAVYFCASGLVSEQFFGPGTRLTVL.